This T cell receptor (beta chain) came from a study of blood T cells in healthy people across ages. Germline V gives CDR1 DFQATT, CDR2 SNEGSKA (reference sequence). The CDR3 runs to 14 residues. Drawn from each donor were 9 to 10 milliliters of peripheral blood. Total RNA, at least 5 micrograms per sample, came from PBMCs. PCR was performed a second time for 7 to 11 cycles using a sample-barcoded 5' primer and a J-beta primer mix. TCRdb re-called the 5' RACE reads through MiXCR, storing one row per CDR3 protein. The sample lists approximately 580,000 distinct CDR3 sequences, around 24% occurring once. This sample was also put to use in a study of T cells of mothers and their children. That report adds: Barcodes for each sample and 2-4 random nucleotides were added by the M1S primer used in the second PCR. Related mother-child pairs shared slightly more overlap than unrelated pairs, but the difference was non-significant.

The TCR originated in a boy younger than 18 in good health. This chain links TRBV20-1 with TRBJ2-5; 9 bases align to TRBD2. Matching the DNA end better, TRBJ2-7 makes the J call doubtful. The specimen was blood. CDR3 amino acids: CSARRSGGSYEQYF. The CDR3 coding sequence is TGCAGTGCTAGACGTAGCGGGGGTTCCTACGAGCAGTACTTC.